This TCR beta chain was observed in a study of T cell clones after liver transplantation. On the study more broadly: Post-transplant blood was tracked for graft-donor-reactive T cell clones identified in a pre-transplant mixed lymphocyte reaction. Tolerant meant at least one year fully off immunosuppression without liver enzymes above twice normal.

Only in-frame clones appear in the TCRdb table, and some are missing; sequencing was by immunoSEQ multiplex PCR. The sample lists tens of thousands of clones; roughly three quarters were seen once. As to this clone: Its antigen is as yet unknown.

Germline V gene sequence: CDR1 KGHSH, CDR2 LQKENI. The CDR3 runs 16 residues. V lost 0 bases and J lost 1; bases outside the gene matches: 0. Study findings and constraints: The donor-reactive repertoire was only partly measurable in a couple of subjects, lacking donor cells.

The specimen was CD4+ T cells from blood, collected at the 22-month timepoint. The origin of this receptor is a human patient who received a liver transplant. Some T cells may be supplied by the graft donor. This chain uses TRBV18 with TRBJ2-3, with 11 bases that match TRBD2. The DNA of the CDR3 is TGTGCCAGCTCACCACCGACTAGCGGGGGCACAGATACGCAGTATTTT. Its protein is CASSPPTSGGTDTQYF.